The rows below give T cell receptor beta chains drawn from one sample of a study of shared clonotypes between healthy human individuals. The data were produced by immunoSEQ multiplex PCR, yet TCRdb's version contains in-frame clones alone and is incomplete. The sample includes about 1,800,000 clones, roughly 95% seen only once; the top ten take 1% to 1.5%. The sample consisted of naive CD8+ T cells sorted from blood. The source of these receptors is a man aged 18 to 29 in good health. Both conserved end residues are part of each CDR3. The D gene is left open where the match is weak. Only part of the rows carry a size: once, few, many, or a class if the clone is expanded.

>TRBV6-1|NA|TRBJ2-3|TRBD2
TGTGCCAGCAGTGAGGGACTAGCGGGCTTTTGGGGAGATACGCAGTATTTT
CASSEGLAGFWGDTQYF
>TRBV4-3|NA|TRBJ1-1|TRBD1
TGCGCCAGCAGCCAGGGACAGGGGTATTTTGGCACTGAAGCTTTCTTT
CASSQGQGYFGTEAFF
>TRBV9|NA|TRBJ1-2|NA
TGTGCCAGCAGCGTAGGGACAGCCTATGGCTACACCTTC
CASSVGTAYGYTF
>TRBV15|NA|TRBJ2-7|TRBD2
TGTGCCACCAGCACCGATTTCCTAGCGGCAGACTCCTACGAGCAGTACTTC
CATSTDFLAADSYEQYF
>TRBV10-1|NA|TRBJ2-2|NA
TGCGCCAGCAATGGGGCGAACACCGGGGAGCTGTTTTTT
CASNGANTGELFF
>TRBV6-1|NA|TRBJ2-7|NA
TGTGCCAGCTCGACAGACTTTAACTACGAGCAGTACTTC
CASSTDFNYEQYF
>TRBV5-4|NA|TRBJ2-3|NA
TGTGCCAGCAGCGCCCAAAGACTAGAGAGCACAGATACGCAGTATTTT
CASSAQRLESTDTQYF
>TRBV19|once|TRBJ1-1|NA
TGTGCCAGTAAGATGGGGACTGAAGCTTTCTTT
CASKMGTEAFF
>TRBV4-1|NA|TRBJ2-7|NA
TGCGCCAGCAGCCCCCGACGAGACTACGAGCAGTACTTC
CASSPRRDYEQYF
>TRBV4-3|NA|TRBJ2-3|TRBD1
TGCGCCAGCAGCCAAGGGGACAGGGAACTGCCTTTTACAGATACGCAGTATTTT
CASSQGDRELPFTDTQYF
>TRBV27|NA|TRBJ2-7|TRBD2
TGTGCCAGCAGAACTAGCGGGGGGGCCCCCTACGAGCAGTACTTC
CASRTSGGAPYEQYF
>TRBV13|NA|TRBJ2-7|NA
TGTGCCAGCAGCTTAGTGGACAGTAACGAGCAGTACTTC
CASSLVDSNEQYF
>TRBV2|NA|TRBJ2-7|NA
TGTGCCAGCAGCTATATGGGGCTAGCGACCGAGCAGTACTTC
CASSYMGLATEQYF
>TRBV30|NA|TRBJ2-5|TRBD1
TGTGCCTGGAATACGGGACAGCAGGAGACCCAGTACTTC
CAWNTGQQETQYF
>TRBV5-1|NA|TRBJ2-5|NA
TGCGCCAGCAGCTTGATTAGCCGGGTCCAAGAGACCCAGTACTTC
CASSLISRVQETQYF
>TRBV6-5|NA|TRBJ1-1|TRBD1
TGTGCCAGCAGTTACGACAGGGGGCTTGAAGCTTTCTTT
CASSYDRGLEAFF
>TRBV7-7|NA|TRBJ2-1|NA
TGTGCTAGCAGCCTGTCCCGGGACAAAACCTACAATGAGCAGTTCTTC
CASSLSRDKTYNEQFF
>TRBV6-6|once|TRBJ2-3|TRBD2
TGTGCCAGCAGTCAAATAGCGGGAGAGGATCTGGACACGCAGTATTTT
CASSQIAGEDLDTQYF
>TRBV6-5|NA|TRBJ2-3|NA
TGTGCCAGCAGTACCACTAGCACAGATACGCAGTATTTT
CASSTTSTDTQYF
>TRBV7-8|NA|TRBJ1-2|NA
TGTGCCAGCAGCTTCCTGGGTGGGGAAGGCTACACCTTC
CASSFLGGEGYTF
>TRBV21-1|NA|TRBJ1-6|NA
TGTGCCAGCAGCAAAAAAAATGGCCGAAGAGATAATTCACCCCTCCACTTT
CASSKKNGRRDNSPLHF
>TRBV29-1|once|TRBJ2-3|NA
TGCAGCGTTATACTAGCAATGGGCACAGATACGCAGTATTTT
CSVILAMGTDTQYF
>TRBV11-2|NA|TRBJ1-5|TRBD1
TGTGCCAGCAGCCACGACAGGGCGGGCAATCAGCCCCAGCATTTT
CASSHDRAGNQPQHF
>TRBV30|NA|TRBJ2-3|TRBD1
TGTGCCTCATCGACAGGGGCAACAGATACGCAGTATTTT
CASSTGATDTQYF
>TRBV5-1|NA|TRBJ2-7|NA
TGCGCCAGCAGAGGGGGGATAGAGCAGTACTTC
CASRGGIEQYF
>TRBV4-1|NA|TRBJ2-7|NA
TGCGCCAGCAGCCAAGTAGGTACAGGCCCATCCTACGAGCAGTACTTC
CASSQVGTGPSYEQYF
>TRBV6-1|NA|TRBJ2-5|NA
TGTGCCAGCAGTGTATTTTGGGAGACCCAGTACTTC
CASSVFWETQYF